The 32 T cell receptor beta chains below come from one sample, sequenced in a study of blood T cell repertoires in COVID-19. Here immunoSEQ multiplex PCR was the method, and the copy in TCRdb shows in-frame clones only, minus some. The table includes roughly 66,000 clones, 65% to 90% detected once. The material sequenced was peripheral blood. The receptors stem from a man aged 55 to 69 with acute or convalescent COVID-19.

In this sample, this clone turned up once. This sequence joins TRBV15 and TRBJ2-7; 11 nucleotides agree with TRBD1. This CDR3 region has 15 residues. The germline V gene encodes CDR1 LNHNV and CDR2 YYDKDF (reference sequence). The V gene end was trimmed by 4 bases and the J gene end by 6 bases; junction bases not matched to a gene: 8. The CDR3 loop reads CATSKDRGHSSEQYV. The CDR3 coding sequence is TGTGCCACCAGCAAGGACAGGGGGCATTCTAGCGAGCAGTACGTC.

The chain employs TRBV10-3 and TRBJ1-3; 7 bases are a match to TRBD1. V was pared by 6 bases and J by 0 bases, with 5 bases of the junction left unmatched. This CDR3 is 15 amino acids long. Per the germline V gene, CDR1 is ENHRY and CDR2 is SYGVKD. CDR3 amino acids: CAIRRQGHSGNTIYF. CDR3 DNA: TGTGCCATCAGGAGACAGGGCCACTCTGGAAACACCATATATTTT.

The CDR3 is CASSHTPGGMGKLFF. The CDR3 bases are TGTGCCAGCAGTCATACCCCAGGGGGCATGGGAAAACTGTTTTTT. This chain joins TRBV27 and TRBJ1-4; TRBD1 agrees at 8 bases. Looked up from germline, CDR1 is MNHEY and CDR2 is SMNVEV (reference sequence). V was clipped by 5 bases and J by 10 bases; unmatched bases: 12. CDR3 size: 15 residues.

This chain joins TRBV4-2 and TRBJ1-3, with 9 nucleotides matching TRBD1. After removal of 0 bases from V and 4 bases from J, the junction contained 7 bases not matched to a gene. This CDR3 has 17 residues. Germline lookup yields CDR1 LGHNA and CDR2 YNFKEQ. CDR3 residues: CASSQDGGQGSGNTIYF. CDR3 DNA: TGTGCCAGCAGCCAAGATGGGGGACAGGGTTCGGGAAACACCATATATTTT.

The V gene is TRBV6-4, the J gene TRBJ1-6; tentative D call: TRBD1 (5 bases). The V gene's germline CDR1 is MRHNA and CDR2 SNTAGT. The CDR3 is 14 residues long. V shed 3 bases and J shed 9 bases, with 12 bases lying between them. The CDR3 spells CASSEAQGISPLHF. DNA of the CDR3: TGTGCCAGCAGTGAAGCCCAGGGAATTTCACCCCTCCACTTT.

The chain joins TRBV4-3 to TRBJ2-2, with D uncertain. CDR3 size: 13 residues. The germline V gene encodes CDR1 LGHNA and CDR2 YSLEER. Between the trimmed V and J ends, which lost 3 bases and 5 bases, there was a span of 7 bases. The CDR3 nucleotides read TGCGCCAGCAGCCAGAGATTAACCGGGGAGCTGTTTTTT. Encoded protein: CASSQRLTGELFF.

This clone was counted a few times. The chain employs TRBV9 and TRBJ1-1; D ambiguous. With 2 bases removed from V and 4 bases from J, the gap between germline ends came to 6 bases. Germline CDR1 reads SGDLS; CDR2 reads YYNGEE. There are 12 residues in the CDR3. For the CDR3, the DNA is TGTGCCAGCAGCGTTTCGGGCACTGAAGCTTTCTTT. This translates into CASSVSGTEAFF.

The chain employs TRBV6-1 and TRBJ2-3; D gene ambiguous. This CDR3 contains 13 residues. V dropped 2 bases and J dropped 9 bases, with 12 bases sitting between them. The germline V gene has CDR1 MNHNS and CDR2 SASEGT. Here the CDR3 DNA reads TGTGCCAGCAGTGAATTCCGATCAGGAACGCAGTATTTT. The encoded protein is CASSEFRSGTQYF.

DNA of the CDR3: TGTGCCAGCAGCCCGGTCAGGGGGCGTATCGGCCCTAATGAAAAACTGTTTTTT. It encodes CASSPVRGRIGPNEKLFF. The chain carries TRBV11-2 and TRBJ1-4; the match to TRBD1 covers 8 bases. Trimming at V came to 5 bases and at J to 3 bases, leaving 14 bases not matched to a gene. Germline loops: CDR1 SGHAT, CDR2 FQNNGV. The CDR3 extends over 18 amino acids.

CDR3 in amino acids: CASSLDSFNEAFF. Here the CDR3 DNA reads TGTGCCAGCAGCTTAGACAGCTTTAATGAAGCTTTCTTT. The rearrangement joins TRBV7-9 to TRBJ1-1; D is ambiguous. CDR3 length: 13 amino acids. Trimming pared 1 base from V and 7 bases from J, leaving 10 bases between. Germline V lookup: CDR1 SEHNR, CDR2 FQNEAQ (reference sequence). The full variable domain, completed using reference TRBV7-9 and TRBJ1-1, is DTGVSQNPRHKITKRGQNVTFRCDPISEHNRLYWYRQTLGQGPEFLTYFQNEAQLEKSRLLSDRFSAERPKGSFSTLEIQRTEQGDSAMYLCASSLDSFNEAFFGQGTRLTVV.

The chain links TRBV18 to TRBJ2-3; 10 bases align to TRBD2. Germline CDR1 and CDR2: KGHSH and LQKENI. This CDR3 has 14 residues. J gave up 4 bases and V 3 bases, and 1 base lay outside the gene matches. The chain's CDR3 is CASSPLAGADTQYF. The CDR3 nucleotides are TGTGCCAGCTCACCTCTAGCGGGGGCAGATACGCAGTATTTT.

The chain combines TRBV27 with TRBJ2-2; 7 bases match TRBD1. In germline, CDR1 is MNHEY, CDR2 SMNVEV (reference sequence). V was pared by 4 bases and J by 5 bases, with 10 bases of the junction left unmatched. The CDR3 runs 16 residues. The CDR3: CASSSRTGRGTGELFF. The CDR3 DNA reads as TGTGCCAGCAGTTCCCGGACAGGCAGGGGAACCGGGGAGCTGTTTTTT.

The CDR3, as DNA: TGTGCCTCCGACCCACAGGGGACCTATGGCTACACCTTC. As protein: CASDPQGTYGYTF. This rearrangement joins TRBV30 to TRBJ1-2; 7 bases are a match to TRBD1. Germline CDR1 reads GTSNPN; CDR2 reads SVGIG (reference sequence). This CDR3 is 13 amino acids long. V lost 7 bases and J lost 4; bases outside the gene matches: 9. The whole variable domain, filled in from reference TRBV30 and TRBJ1-2, reads SQTIHQWPATLVQPVGSPLSLECTVEGTSNPNLYWYRQAAGRGLQLLFYSVGIGQISSEVPQNLSASRPQDRQFILSSKKLLLSDSGFYLCASDPQGTYGYTFGSGTRLTVV.

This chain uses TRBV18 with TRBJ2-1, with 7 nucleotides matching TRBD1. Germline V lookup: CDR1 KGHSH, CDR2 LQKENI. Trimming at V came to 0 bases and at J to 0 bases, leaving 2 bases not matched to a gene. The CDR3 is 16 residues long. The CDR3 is CASSPPRGSSYNEQFF. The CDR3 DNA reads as TGTGCCAGCTCACCACCCAGGGGGAGCTCCTACAATGAGCAGTTCTTC. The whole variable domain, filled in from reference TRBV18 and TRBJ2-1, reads NAGVMQNPRHLVRRRGQEARLRCSPMKGHSHVYWYRQLPEEGLKFMVYLQKENIIDESGMPKERFSAEFPKEGPSILRIQQVVRGDSAAYFCASSPPRGSSYNEQFFGPGTRLTVL.

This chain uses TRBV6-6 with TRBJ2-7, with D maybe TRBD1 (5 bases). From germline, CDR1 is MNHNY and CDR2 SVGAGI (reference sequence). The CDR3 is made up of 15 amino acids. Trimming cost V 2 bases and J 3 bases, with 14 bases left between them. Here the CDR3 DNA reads TGTGCCAGCAGTTACCCCATGACAGATGACTACGAGCAGTACTTC. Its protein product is CASSYPMTDDYEQYF.

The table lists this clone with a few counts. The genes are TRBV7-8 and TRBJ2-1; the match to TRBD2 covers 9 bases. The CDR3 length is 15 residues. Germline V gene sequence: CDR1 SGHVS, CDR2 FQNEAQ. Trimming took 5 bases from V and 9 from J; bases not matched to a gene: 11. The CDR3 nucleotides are TGTGCCAGCAGCGCAGACCGCGGGGGGGCGGGTGAGCAGTTCTTC. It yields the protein CASSADRGGAGEQFF.

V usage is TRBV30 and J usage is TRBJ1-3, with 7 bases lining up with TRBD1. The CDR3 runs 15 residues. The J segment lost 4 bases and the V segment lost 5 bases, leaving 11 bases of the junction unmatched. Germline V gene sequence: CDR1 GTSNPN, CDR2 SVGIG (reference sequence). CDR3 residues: CAWGVDRARGNTIYF. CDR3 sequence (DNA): TGTGCCTGGGGAGTTGACAGGGCGAGGGGAAACACCATATATTTT.

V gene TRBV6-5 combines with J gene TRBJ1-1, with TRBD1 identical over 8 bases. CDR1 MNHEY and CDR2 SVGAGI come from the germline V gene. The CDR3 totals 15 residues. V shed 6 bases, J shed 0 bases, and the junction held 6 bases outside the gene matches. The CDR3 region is CASSQGASMNTEAFF. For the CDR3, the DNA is TGTGCCAGCAGCCAGGGGGCTTCAATGAACACTGAAGCTTTCTTT.

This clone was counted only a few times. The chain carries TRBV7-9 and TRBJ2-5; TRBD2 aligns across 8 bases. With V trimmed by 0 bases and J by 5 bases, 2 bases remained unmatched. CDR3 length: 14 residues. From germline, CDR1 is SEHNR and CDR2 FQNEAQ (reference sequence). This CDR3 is CASSLASGEETQYF. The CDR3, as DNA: TGTGCCAGCAGCTTAGCTAGCGGGGAGGAGACCCAGTACTTC. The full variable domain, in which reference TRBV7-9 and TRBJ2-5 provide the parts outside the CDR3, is DTGVSQNPRHKITKRGQNVTFRCDPISEHNRLYWYRQTLGQGPEFLTYFQNEAQLEKSRLLSDRFSAERPKGSFSTLEIQRTEQGDSAMYLCASSLASGEETQYFGPGTRLLVL.

The CDR3 loop is CASSLMGGYGYTF. The DNA of the CDR3 is TGTGCCAGCAGCTTGATGGGGGGCTATGGCTACACCTTC. The gene calls are TRBV5-4 and TRBJ1-2, with D possibly TRBD1 on 5 matching bases. Per germline, CDR1 SGHNT and CDR2 YYREEE (reference sequence). V lost 1 base to trimming and J lost 4 bases, with 8 bases between them. The CDR3 contains 13 residues.

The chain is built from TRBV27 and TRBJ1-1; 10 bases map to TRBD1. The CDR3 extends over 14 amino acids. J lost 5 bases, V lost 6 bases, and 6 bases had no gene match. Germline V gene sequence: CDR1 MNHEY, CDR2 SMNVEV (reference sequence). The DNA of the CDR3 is TGTGCCAGCAGCCTGACAGGGGGCCGAACTGAAGCTTTCTTT. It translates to CASSLTGGRTEAFF.

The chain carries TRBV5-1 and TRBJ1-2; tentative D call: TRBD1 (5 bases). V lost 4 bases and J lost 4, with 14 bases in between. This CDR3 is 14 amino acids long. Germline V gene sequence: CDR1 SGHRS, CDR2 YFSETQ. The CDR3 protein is CASSPIPGPYGYTF. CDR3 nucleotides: TGCGCCAGCAGCCCCATCCCAGGGCCCTATGGCTACACCTTC.

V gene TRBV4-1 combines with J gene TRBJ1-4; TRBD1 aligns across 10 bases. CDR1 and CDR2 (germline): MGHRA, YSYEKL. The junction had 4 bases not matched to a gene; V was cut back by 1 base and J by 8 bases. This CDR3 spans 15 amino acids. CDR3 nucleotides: TGCGCCAGCAGCCAAGTAGGACAGGGGGACGAAAAACTGTTTTTT. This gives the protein CASSQVGQGDEKLFF.

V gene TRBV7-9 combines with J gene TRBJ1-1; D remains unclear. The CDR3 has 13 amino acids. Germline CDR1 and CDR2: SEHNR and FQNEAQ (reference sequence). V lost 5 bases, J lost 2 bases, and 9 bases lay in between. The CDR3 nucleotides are TGTGCCAGCAGCCGAGGAGTAAACACTGAAGCTTTCTTT. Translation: CASSRGVNTEAFF.

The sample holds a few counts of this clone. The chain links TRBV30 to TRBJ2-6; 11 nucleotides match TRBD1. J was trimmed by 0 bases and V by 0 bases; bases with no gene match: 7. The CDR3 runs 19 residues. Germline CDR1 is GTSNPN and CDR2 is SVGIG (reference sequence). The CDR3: CAWSVYRGQGGSGANVLTF. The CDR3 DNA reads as TGTGCCTGGAGTGTATATCGGGGACAGGGGGGCTCTGGGGCCAACGTCCTGACTTTC.

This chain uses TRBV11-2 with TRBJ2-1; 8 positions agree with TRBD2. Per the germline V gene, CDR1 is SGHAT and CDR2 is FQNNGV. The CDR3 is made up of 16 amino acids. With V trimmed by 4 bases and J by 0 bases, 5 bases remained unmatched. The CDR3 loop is CASSYGGESSYNEQFF. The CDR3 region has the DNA TGTGCCAGCAGCTACGGGGGGGAGAGCTCCTACAATGAGCAGTTCTTC.

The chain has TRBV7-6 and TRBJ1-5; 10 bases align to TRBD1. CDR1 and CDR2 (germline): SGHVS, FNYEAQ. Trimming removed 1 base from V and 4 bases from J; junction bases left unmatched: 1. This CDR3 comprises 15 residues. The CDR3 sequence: CASSLGTGGNQPQHF. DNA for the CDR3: TGTGCCAGCAGCTTAGGGACAGGGGGGAATCAGCCCCAGCATTTT.

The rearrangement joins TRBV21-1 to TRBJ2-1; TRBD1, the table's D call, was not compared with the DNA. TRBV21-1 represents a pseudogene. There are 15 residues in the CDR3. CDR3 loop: CASSKSPDRGAEQFF. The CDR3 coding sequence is TGTGCCAGCAGCAAATCCCCGGACAGGGGAGCTGAGCAGTTCTTC.

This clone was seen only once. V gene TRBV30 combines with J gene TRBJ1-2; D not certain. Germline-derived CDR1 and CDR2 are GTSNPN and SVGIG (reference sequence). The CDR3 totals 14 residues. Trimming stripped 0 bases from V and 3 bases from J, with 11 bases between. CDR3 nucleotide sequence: TGTGCCTGGAGTGTTCGGCGGATAGACTATGGCTACACCTTC. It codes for CAWSVRRIDYGYTF.

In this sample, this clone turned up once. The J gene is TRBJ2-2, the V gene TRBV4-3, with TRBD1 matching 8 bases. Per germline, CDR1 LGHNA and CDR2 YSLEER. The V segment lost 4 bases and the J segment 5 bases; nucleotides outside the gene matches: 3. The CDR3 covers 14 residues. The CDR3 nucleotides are TGCGCCAGCAGCCTGAACAGGGGGACCGGGGAGCTGTTTTTT. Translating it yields CASSLNRGTGELFF.

In nucleotides, the CDR3 is TGCGCCAGCAGCACAACAACGAACACTGAAGCTTTCTTT. It yields the protein CASSTTTNTEAFF. V gene TRBV5-1 combines with J gene TRBJ1-1; D remains ambiguous. This CDR3 contains 13 residues. Germline CDR1 is SGHRS and CDR2 is YFSETQ. V was cut by 4 bases and J by 1 base, with 8 bases left in between.

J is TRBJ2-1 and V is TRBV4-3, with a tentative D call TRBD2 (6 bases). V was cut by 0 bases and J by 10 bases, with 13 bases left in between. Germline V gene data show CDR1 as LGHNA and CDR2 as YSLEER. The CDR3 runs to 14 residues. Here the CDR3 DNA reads TGCGCCAGCAGCCAAGAGGCCCAAGGGAGGGAGCAGTTCTTC. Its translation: CASSQEAQGREQFF.